This T cell receptor (beta chain) was sequenced in a study of shared clonotypes between healthy human individuals. Study context: Serving as donors were a couple of women and three men, whose ages spanned 18 to 49.

As concerns this clone: Antigen: not known.

Here immunoSEQ multiplex PCR was the method, and the copy in TCRdb shows in-frame clones only, minus some. Among 2,500,000 or so clones listed, about 92% were seen once. Study-level findings and limits: Although depth was large, rarefaction showed that sequencing of the sorted subsets was incomplete.

CDR1 is WNHNN, CDR2 SYGVQD, per germline (reference sequence). The CDR3 has 15 residues. Trimming took 7 bases from V and 0 from J, leaving 16 bases between them. The V call is TRBV10-1, the J call TRBJ2-7, with D perhaps matching TRBD1 (6 bases). The sequenced sample was naive CD4+ T cells sorted from blood. Sample subset: CD45RA+ positively selected. The clonotype was recovered from a man aged 18 to 29 in good health. CDR3 protein: CASTFREQGSYEQYF. DNA for the CDR3: TGCGCCAGCACTTTCCGGGAACAGGGCTCCTACGAGCAGTACTTC.